The T cell receptor (beta chain) under discussion was sequenced for a study of blood T cell repertoires in COVID-19. The wider study: Whether acute or convalescent, the COVID-19 samples came from the United States, Italy and Spain. Sample material is recorded as cDNA or gDNA derived from T cells, B-cell-depleted T cells, or PBMCs.

Per the study methods: Scientists estimated how many nucleated cells there were by amplifying reference gene primers. The data were produced by immunoSEQ multiplex PCR, yet TCRdb's version contains in-frame clones alone and is incomplete. That table gives V, J and clone size, and the DNA gave D and trimming. The sample records 100,000 to 120,000 clones, about 79% being singletons. The V and J ends lost 7 bases and 5 bases, in that order; junction bases with no gene match: 7. CDR1 is SQVTM and CDR2 is ANQGSEA in the germline V gene. CDR3 length: 12 residues. Specimen: peripheral blood. The gene calls are TRBV29-1 and TRBJ2-7; 8 nucleotides align to TRBD1. The sequence was collected from a woman of 80 years or more with active or convalescent COVID-19. Here the CDR3 reads CSGGQGGDEQYF. The CDR3 DNA is TGCAGCGGCGGACAGGGAGGTGACGAGCAGTACTTC.